The clone carrying this T cell receptor beta chain was counted between two and nine times. Its target is not known. TCRdb re-called the RT-PCR reads with MiXCR, one entry per CDR3 protein. Of about 480,000 distinct CDR3 sequences in the sample, 13% were seen once. The germline V gene encodes CDR1 SGHRS and CDR2 YFSETQ. This CDR3 comprises 14 residues. Between the trimmed V and J ends, which lost 1 base and 7 bases, there was a span of 12 bases. The data were taken from a study of response to subunit inactivated influenza vaccine. Overall study findings and caveats: Seasonal influenza vaccination, on each occasion, was suggested by the authors to recruit few new T cells.

This sequence was found in a man aged 50-59 years who received an inactivated influenza vaccine. V is TRBV5-1 and J is TRBJ1-3; D remains unclear. The starting material was PBMCs from blood, obtained roughly 46 days after vaccination. Here the CDR3 reads CASSLTNLGNTIYF. CDR3 coding DNA: TGCGCCAGCAGCTTGACAAACCTTGGGAACACCATATATTTT.